One sample yielded the 9 T cell receptor beta chains listed below, sequenced in a study of technical replicates of blood from a few donors. Some clones are missing from TCRdb's copy, which holds only in-frame ones; the method was immunoSEQ multiplex PCR. The sample carries approximately 70,000 clones, roughly 97% recorded once. Sequenced: T cells isolated from PBMCs. These receptors originate from a human donor in good health.

The CDR3 reads CASRVTEAGPQHF. CDR3 in DNA: TGTGCCAGCAGGGTGACAGAGGCTGGGCCCCAGCATTTT. The chain has TRBV6-1 and TRBJ1-5; maybe TRBD1 (5 bases). Deletions cut 6 bases from V and 9 bases from J, with 15 bases between. In germline, CDR1 is MNHNS, CDR2 SASEGT. This CDR3 is 13 amino acids long.

The chain combines TRBV2 with TRBJ1-1; D possibly corresponds to TRBD1 (5 bases). This CDR3 has 13 residues. Germline CDR1 and CDR2: SNHLY and FYNNEI. V shed 6 bases and J shed 2 bases, with 10 bases lying between them. This chain's CDR3 is CASSREVNTEAFF. Here the CDR3 DNA reads TGTGCCAGCAGCAGGGAAGTAAACACTGAAGCTTTCTTT.

V usage is TRBV10-2 and J usage is TRBJ2-7, with 9 bases aligning to TRBD2. CDR3 length equals 13 residues. Trimming cost V 8 bases and J 6 bases; bases outside gene matches: 8. Germline CDR1 WSHSY, CDR2 SAAADI. This CDR3 is CASLEGLAFEQYF. The DNA for the CDR3 is TGCGCCAGCCTCGAGGGACTAGCATTCGAGCAGTACTTC.

The rearrangement joins TRBV7-9 to TRBJ2-2; no firm D call. Trimming stripped 1 base from V and 9 bases from J, with 6 bases between. The germline V gene encodes CDR1 SEHNR and CDR2 FQNEAQ (reference sequence). This CDR3 has 12 residues. This chain's CDR3 is CASSLGQRELFF. DNA for the CDR3: TGTGCCAGCAGCTTAGGTCAGAGGGAGCTGTTTTTT.

The chain recombines TRBV28 with TRBJ1-3; 7 positions match TRBD1. Looked up from germline, CDR1 is MDHEN and CDR2 is SYDVKM. The CDR3 consists of 17 residues. With 5 bases clipped from V and 0 bases from J, the junction kept 10 bases outside the gene matches. CDR3 sequence: CASSPRDRHLSGNTIYF. The CDR3 coding sequence is TGTGCCAGCAGTCCCCGGGACAGACACCTCTCTGGAAACACCATATATTTT. Full variable domain (outside the CDR3, taken from reference TRBV28 and TRBJ1-3): DVKVTQSSRYLVKRTGEKVFLECVQDMDHENMFWYRQDPGLGLRLIYFSYDVKMKEKGDIPEGYSVSREKKERFSLILESASTNQTSMYLCASSPRDRHLSGNTIYFGEGSWLTVV.

This sequence joins TRBV27 and TRBJ2-2, with 9 bases identical to TRBD1. The J segment lost 9 bases and the V segment lost 6 bases, leaving 8 bases of the junction unmatched. In germline, CDR1 is MNHEY, CDR2 SMNVEV (reference sequence). The CDR3 has 14 residues. The CDR3, as DNA: TGTGCCAGCAGGGTGGGACAGGGTCATCGGGAGCTGTTTTTT. It codes for CASRVGQGHRELFF.

The V gene is TRBV10-3, the J gene TRBJ2-2, with 10 positions matching TRBD1. This CDR3 region has 14 residues. Germline CDR1 is ENHRY and CDR2 is SYGVKD. Germline trimming cut 11 bases from V and 6 bases from J; bases unmatched to any gene: 9. Written as DNA, the CDR3 is TGTGCCTCAGGGGACAGGGGAGGTTCCGGGGAGCTGTTTTTT. Its translation is CASGDRGGSGELFF.

V and J are TRBV7-8 and TRBJ2-3; weak D call: TRBD1 (6 bases). The CDR3 is made up of 16 amino acids. The V and J ends lost 1 base and 3 bases respectively, with 14 bases between them. CDR1 SGHVS and CDR2 FQNEAQ come from the germline V gene. For the CDR3, the DNA is TGTGCCAGCAGCTTAGGGCTAGGGGGAGATACAGATACGCAGTATTTT. This gives the protein CASSLGLGGDTDTQYF. Complete variable domain (other parts from reference TRBV7-8 and TRBJ2-3): GAGVSQSPRYKVAKRGQDVALRCDPISGHVSLFWYQQALGQGPEFLTYFQNEAQLDKSGLPSDRFFAERPEGSVSTLKIQRTQQEDSAVYLCASSLGLGGDTDTQYFGPGTRLTVL.

The chain couples TRBV5-4 to TRBJ2-1; 9 positions match TRBD1. Trimming cost V 3 bases and J 8 bases; bases outside gene matches: 9. This CDR3 spans 15 amino acids. Germline CDR1 reads SGHNT; CDR2 reads YYREEE (reference sequence). The CDR3 nucleotides read TGTGCCAGCAGCTCACCGGGACAGGGTCCGTATGAGCAGTTCTTC. Residues: CASSSPGQGPYEQFF.